These 8 T cell receptor beta chains were all obtained from the same sample, sequenced in a study of early T cells in non-severe SARS-CoV-2 infection. TCRdb redid the calling of the 5' RACE reads with MiXCR, one entry per CDR3 protein. Seen here are approximately 71,000 distinct CDR3 sequences, roughly 15% observed once, and the top ten hold over 12%. Sequenced: whole blood. These receptor sequences come from an adult who was a healthcare worker with PCR-confirmed SARS-CoV-2 infection or an uninfected control (not recorded which).

This clonotype was counted at least ten times. The genes are TRBV28 and TRBJ1-3; no clear D gene. V lost 2 bases, J lost 0 bases, and 11 bases lay in between. The CDR3 contains 16 residues. The germline gives CDR1 MDHEN, CDR2 SYDVKM. The CDR3, as DNA: TGTGCCAGCAGTTTAACTGGGGATGGCTCTGGAAACACCATATATTTT. Residues: CASSLTGDGSGNTIYF.

The chain links TRBV6-2 or TRBV6-3 to TRBJ2-7; maybe TRBD1 (6 bases). CDR3 length: 11 residues. V was cut by 7 bases and J by 6 bases, with 10 bases left in between. CDR1 is MNHEY and CDR2 is SVGEGT in the germline V gene. CDR3 residues: CASNQGSEQYF. The CDR3 DNA reads as TGTGCCAGCAACCAGGGGTCCGAGCAGTACTTC.

This clonotype came up many times. This chain connects TRBV20-1 to TRBJ2-1, with D uncertain. The CDR3 consists of 12 residues. Germline CDR1 is DFQATT and CDR2 is SNEGSKA (reference sequence). The ends were cut back, 3 bases at V and 8 bases at J, with 11 bases in the middle. The CDR3 here is CSASMTLDEQFF. The CDR3 DNA reads TGCAGTGCTAGTATGACGCTTGATGAGCAGTTCTTC.

The table lists this clonotype with many counts. This chain's CDR3 is CASTIGLAPRTQYF. DNA of the CDR3: TGTGCCAGCACCATTGGACTAGCACCACGGACCCAGTACTTC. The chain carries TRBV12-3 or TRBV12-4 and TRBJ2-5; 8 positions match TRBD2. The CDR3 sequence is 14 residues long. V lost 7 bases, J lost 7 bases, and 11 bases stayed unmatched.

J is TRBJ2-3 and V is TRBV10-3, with D unresolved. Trimming pared 2 bases from V and 4 bases from J, leaving 7 bases between. This CDR3 region has 13 residues. Germline lookup yields CDR1 ENHRY and CDR2 SYGVKD. In nucleotides, the CDR3 is TGTGCCATCAGTGAGCGCGTACCAGATACGCAGTATTTT. As protein: CAISERVPDTQYF.

V usage is TRBV12-3 or TRBV12-4 and J usage is TRBJ1-4; D unresolved. V dropped 6 bases and J dropped 8 bases, with 16 bases sitting between them. The CDR3 spans 14 residues. The CDR3 is CASRPFSKGEKLFF. CDR3 DNA sequence: TGTGCCAGCAGGCCTTTCTCGAAGGGAGAAAAACTGTTTTTT.

This clonotype was recorded a few times. Here the CDR3 reads CSSGGGHKETQYF. The CDR3 nucleotides read TGCAGCTCCGGCGGGGGGCACAAAGAGACCCAGTACTTC. This chain links TRBV20-1 with TRBJ2-5, with 8 nucleotides matching TRBD2. From germline, CDR1 is DFQATT and CDR2 SNEGSKA (reference sequence). There are 13 residues in the CDR3.

This clonotype was seen more than once but under ten times. The CDR3, as DNA: TGTGCCAGTAGTAGAGCCGGGACTAGCGGGGGTAGCTCCTACGAGCAGTACTTC. Translation: CASSRAGTSGGSSYEQYF. This chain uses TRBV19 with TRBJ2-7, with TRBD2 matching over 14 bases. CDR1 LNHDA and CDR2 SQIVND come from the germline V gene (reference sequence). Trimming took 4 bases from V and 0 from J; bases not matched to a gene: 8. CDR3 length equals 18 residues.